Each of the 8 T cell receptor beta chains below was sequenced from the same sample in a study of CD8 T cells in Susac syndrome (dated by TCRdb to about 2019). Libraries were built with the immunoSEQ multiplex PCR assay. RNA was extracted with the RNeasy kit and about 0.5 to 1 ug was reverse transcribed using random hexamers. The public reads were reprocessed in TCRdb via fastp at Q25 and MiXCR, keeping in-frame beta chains. Entries that share a CDR3 protein sequence are merged under the most common genes and DNA. The sample contains some 150,000 distinct CDR3 sequences, 85% to 95% of them found a single time. The ten largest make up just over 0.2% of the sample. The sequenced sample consisted of CD8+ T cells from PBMCs. All receptors derive from a human donor with multiple sclerosis.

The chain recombines TRBV29-1 with TRBJ2-1; D ambiguous. CDR1 is SQVTM, CDR2 ANQGSEA, per germline. The CDR3 extends over 13 amino acids. V was clipped by 0 bases and J by 7 bases, with 10 bases between them. The CDR3 spells CSVEDLYGNEQFF. Here the CDR3 DNA reads TGCAGCGTTGAAGATCTTTATGGTAATGAGCAGTTCTTC.

The genes are TRBV4-2 and TRBJ2-7; D may be TRBD2 (6 bases). The CDR3 spans 14 residues. The ends were cut back, 1 base at V and 3 bases at J, with 10 bases in the middle. The germline CDR1 and CDR2 sequences are LGHNA and YNFKEQ. The CDR3 loop reads CASSQGDSGYEQYF. The CDR3 DNA sequence: TGTGCCAGCAGCCAAGGAGATAGCGGCTACGAGCAGTACTTC.

This clonotype occurred once. CDR3 sequence (DNA): TGTGCCAGCAGTGTCTCGGGGGGGCCAGAGACCCAGTACTTC. Amino acid sequence: CASSVSGGPETQYF. This rearrangement joins TRBV25-1 to TRBJ2-5; the match to TRBD2 covers 8 bases. Germline V CDR1 and CDR2: MGHDK, SYGVNS. CDR3 length: 14 residues. V shed 4 bases, J shed 4 bases, and the junction held 5 bases outside the gene matches.

V is TRBV25-1 and J is TRBJ2-7, with a tentative D call TRBD2 (5 bases). The germline V and J ends were trimmed by 6 bases and 1 base, with 10 bases remaining between them. Germline CDR1 reads MGHDK; CDR2 reads SYGVNS. There are 13 residues in the CDR3. For the CDR3, the DNA is TGTGCCAGCAGCCCACTAGGATCCTACGAGCAGTACTTC. Its translation is CASSPLGSYEQYF.

V gene TRBV12-3 or TRBV12-4 combines with J gene TRBJ1-1, with D unresolved. This CDR3 region has 13 residues. V lost 6 bases to trimming and J lost 4 bases, with 12 bases between them. This CDR3 reads CASSTLPATEAFF. CDR3 in DNA: TGTGCCAGCAGCACCCTCCCGGCCACTGAAGCTTTCTTT.

The rearrangement links TRBV20-1 to TRBJ2-3; D is unclear. Germline CDR1 is DFQATT and CDR2 is SNEGSKA (reference sequence). The V gene lost 2 bases and the J gene lost 2 bases, with 14 bases spanning the gap. The CDR3 is 15 residues long. The CDR3 loop reads CSARFRRSPTDTQYF. The DNA for the CDR3 is TGCAGTGCTAGATTCCGGCGGAGCCCCACAGATACGCAGTATTTT.

The rearrangement uses TRBV7-9 and TRBJ1-6, with D perhaps matching TRBD1 (5 bases). Trimming removed 4 bases at V and 3 bases at J, with 10 bases between. Germline CDR1 is SEHNR and CDR2 is FQNEAQ (reference sequence). The CDR3 consists of 15 residues. The CDR3 region is CASSSKTDYNSPLHF. CDR3 nucleotide sequence: TGTGCCAGCAGCTCCAAGACAGACTATAATTCACCCCTCCACTTT.

The chain has TRBV6-1 and TRBJ1-1, with a weak D call TRBD1 (5 bases). The length of the CDR3 is 16 residues. Deletions cut 8 bases from V and 5 bases from J, with 24 bases between. The germline V gene has CDR1 MNHNS and CDR2 SASEGT. CDR3 coding DNA: TGTGCCAGCTGCGGGACCTTGGAGGGCTGGGATACTGAAGCTTTCTTT. This gives the protein CASCGTLEGWDTEAFF.